Listed here are 13 T cell receptor beta chains from one sample, sequenced in a study of blood T cell repertoires in COVID-19. The assay was immunoSEQ multiplex PCR, and TCRdb's table has in-frame clones only and misses some. The sample consists of under 300,000 clones, 83% of them appearing once. The material sequenced was peripheral blood. The receptors were sampled from a woman aged 45 to 65 who had recovered from COVID-19.

This clone was recorded once. This sequence joins TRBV3-1 (or the pseudogene TRBV3-2) and TRBJ1-1, with TRBD1 identical over 7 bases. The CDR3 covers 14 residues. CDR1 LGHDT and CDR2 YNNKEL come from the germline V gene (reference sequence). J gave up 0 bases and V 7 bases, and 5 bases lay outside the gene matches. This CDR3 reads CASTTGVLNTEAFF. The DNA of the CDR3 is TGTGCCAGCACCACAGGGGTCTTGAACACTGAAGCTTTCTTT.

The chain carries TRBV5-4 and TRBJ1-1, with D hard to call. CDR1 is SGHNT, CDR2 YYREEE, per germline (reference sequence). Trimming pared 1 base from V and 7 bases from J, leaving 11 bases between. CDR3 length: 13 amino acids. Here the CDR3 reads CASSLMGRDEAFF. CDR3 coding DNA: TGTGCCAGCAGCTTGATGGGGAGGGATGAAGCTTTCTTT.

J is TRBJ2-2 and V is TRBV6-2 or TRBV6-3; TRBD2 agrees at 8 bases. The CDR3 consists of 16 residues. Trimming took 2 bases from V and 5 from J; bases not matched to a gene: 7. Germline values: CDR1 MNHEY, CDR2 SVGEGT. DNA for the CDR3: TGTGCCAGCAGTTACCAGCGGGGGATCGGGACCGGGGAGCTGTTTTTT. Its translation: CASSYQRGIGTGELFF.

J is TRBJ2-7 and V is TRBV4-2, with 9 bases lining up with TRBD1. In germline, CDR1 is LGHNA, CDR2 YNFKEQ. The CDR3 loop spans 16 amino acids. V gave up 3 bases and J gave up 2 bases; unmatched junction bases: 8. CDR3 in amino acids: CASSQGDREEAYEQYF. Here the CDR3 DNA reads TGTGCCAGCAGCCAGGGGGACAGGGAGGAAGCCTACGAGCAGTACTTC.

Concerning this clone: This is likely a read error, given that the CDR3 carries no conserved phenylalanine or tryptophan at its end. The limits of the CDR3 on the DNA are not certain, so only TCRdb's listed CDR3 is given. The chain recombines TRBV15 with TRBJ2-3; TRBD2 was called by the table and not checked on the DNA. Germline CDR1 is LNHNV and CDR2 is YYDKDF (reference sequence). The CDR3 is 14 residues long, ends included. The CDR3 is CATSRDLNSGGISS.

CDR3 sequence: CASSATVSGYTF. The CDR3 nucleotides read TGTGCCAGCAGCGCTACAGTAAGTGGCTACACCTTC. The chain has TRBV7-2 and TRBJ1-2; D gene unclear. The CDR3 runs to 12 residues. Trimming left V 5 bases short and J 7 bases short, with 11 bases between. The V gene's germline CDR1 is SGHTA and CDR2 FQGNSA.

This chain connects TRBV18 to TRBJ2-5, with D tentatively TRBD2 (5 bases). The CDR3 sequence is 14 residues long. Germline V gives CDR1 KGHSH, CDR2 LQKENI. V dropped 0 bases and J dropped 2 bases, with 7 bases sitting between them. The CDR3 reads CASSPPTGQETQYF. CDR3 coding DNA: TGTGCCAGCTCACCACCGACGGGGCAAGAGACCCAGTACTTC.

This chain connects TRBV11-2 to TRBJ2-7; the match to TRBD1 covers 7 bases. Germline CDR1 SGHAT, CDR2 FQNNGV. The CDR3 spans 15 residues. Trimming at V came to 5 bases and at J to 5 bases, leaving 12 bases not matched to a gene. The CDR3 nucleotides read TGTGCCAGCAGCCCCAGTAGAGGGGGCCTCGACGAGCAGTACTTC. As protein: CASSPSRGGLDEQYF.

The chain combines TRBV18 with TRBJ2-3, with a weak D call TRBD2 (5 bases). This CDR3 contains 14 residues. The germline gives CDR1 KGHSH, CDR2 LQKENI. Trimming shortened V by 5 bases and J by 3 bases, and 12 bases separated the two germline ends. The CDR3 here is CASSSLGVTDTQYF. DNA of the CDR3: TGTGCCAGCTCAAGTCTCGGGGTAACAGATACGCAGTATTTT.

The chain uses TRBV5-1 and TRBJ2-7; 9 nucleotides align to TRBD1. V gave up 6 bases and J gave up 6 bases; unmatched junction bases: 13. Per the germline V gene, CDR1 is SGHRS and CDR2 is YFSETQ. CDR3 length: 15 residues. In nucleotides, the CDR3 is TGCGCCAGCAAACCCCCGGGACAGGGCCCGGGCGAGCAGTACTTC. Translation: CASKPPGQGPGEQYF.

This chain uses TRBV28 with TRBJ2-3; 11 bases line up with TRBD2. This CDR3 comprises 16 residues. Per germline, CDR1 MDHEN and CDR2 SYDVKM. J was trimmed by 1 base and V by 9 bases; bases with no gene match: 9. This CDR3 reads CASPPQLAGGTDTQYF. The CDR3 nucleotides read TGTGCCAGTCCACCGCAACTAGCGGGGGGCACAGATACGCAGTATTTT. Variable domain in full (rest from reference TRBV28 and TRBJ2-3): DVKVTQSSRYLVKRTGEKVFLECVQDMDHENMFWYRQDPGLGLRLIYFSYDVKMKEKGDIPEGYSVSREKKERFSLILESASTNQTSMYLCASPPQLAGGTDTQYFGPGTRLTVL.

This clone was counted only a few times. The chain has TRBV9 and TRBJ2-1, with 12 nucleotides matching TRBD2. The length of the CDR3 is 15 residues. Trimming took 4 bases from V and 12 from J; bases not matched to a gene: 11. Germline V lookup: CDR1 SGDLS, CDR2 YYNGEE. CDR3 amino acids: CASSPPSGGASRQFF. As DNA, the CDR3 is TGTGCCAGCAGCCCACCTAGCGGGGGGGCGTCTAGGCAGTTCTTC.

The gene calls are TRBV28 and TRBJ2-7, with 10 bases lining up with TRBD1. The trim removed 10 bases at V and 4 bases at J, leaving 13 bases unmatched. CDR3 length: 15 amino acids. Looked up from germline, CDR1 is MDHEN and CDR2 is SYDVKM. As DNA, the CDR3 is TGTGCCACCTCAAGCCGGGACAGGGGATGGTACGAGCAGTACTTC. Translating gives CATSSRDRGWYEQYF.